The table lists the clone carrying this T cell receptor (beta chain) with a few counts. The same CDR3 is also encoded by other DNA sequences in this sample. Original data processing: Estimated nucleated cell counts came from reference gene primer amplification. Assay: immunoSEQ multiplex PCR; the TCRdb copy retains only in-frame clones and omits some. The V and J calls and the clone size are those of that table, but D and trimming were determined from the DNA. This sample carries approximately 94,000 clones, around 80% of them seen once, and the ten largest clones take about 24%. The data were obtained in a study of blood T cell repertoires in COVID-19. Study-wide background: The cDNA or gDNA used as material had been derived from T cells, B-cell-depleted T cells, or PBMCs.

The sequenced sample consisted of peripheral blood. The receptor's source is a human donor in a cohort sampled during active COVID-19.

The CDR3 DNA sequence: TGTGCCAGCAGCCCCTCAGGAGGGACAGATACGCAGTATTTT. Its translation: CASSPSGGTDTQYF. The V call is TRBV7-9, the J call TRBJ2-3; the D gene is possibly TRBD2 (6 bases). The germline V and J ends were trimmed by 5 bases and 3 bases, with 12 bases remaining between them. The CDR3 covers 14 residues. Per germline, CDR1 SEHNR and CDR2 FQNEAQ (reference sequence).